This is a list of T cell receptor beta chains from one sample in a study of blood T cell repertoires in COVID-19. Assay used: immunoSEQ multiplex PCR; TCRdb lists only in-frame clones, some missing. In the table there are 150,000 to 200,000 clones, more than 75% of which are singletons. Sequenced input: peripheral blood. These receptors were obtained from a person in their 70s with COVID-19, enrolled during active disease. CDR3s include the opening cysteine and the closing phenylalanine or tryptophan. A D gene is named only where the DNA matches it firmly. A clone size is listed for some rows: how often the clone was seen (once, few, many), or a class if it is expanded.

J gene: TRBJ2-7; clone size: .; V gene: TRBV30; D gene: .; CDR3 DNA: TGTGCCTGGAGTCGGGACTTTGAGCAGTACTTC; CDR3 protein: CAWSRDFEQYF
J gene: TRBJ2-3; clone size: .; V gene: TRBV7-9; D gene: .; CDR3 DNA: TGTGCCAGCAGCTTAGAGTCAAGAGGGACGCAGTATTTT; CDR3 protein: CASSLESRGTQYF
J gene: TRBJ1-6; clone size: .; V gene: TRBV28; D gene: .; CDR3 DNA: TGTGCCATCACCAGAGGGATTAATTCACCCCTCCACTTT; CDR3 protein: CAITRGINSPLHF
J gene: TRBJ1-4; clone size: .; V gene: TRBV7-2; D gene: TRBD1; CDR3 DNA: TGTGCCAGCAGCTCCCGGTGGACAGGGCACGAAAAACTGTTTTTT; CDR3 protein: CASSSRWTGHEKLFF
J gene: TRBJ2-3; clone size: .; V gene: TRBV7-2; D gene: TRBD2; CDR3 DNA: TGTGCCAGCAGGGAACTAGCGGGGGGCACAGATACGCAGTATTTT; CDR3 protein: CASRELAGGTDTQYF
J gene: TRBJ1-2; clone size: once; V gene: TRBV4-3; D gene: .; CDR3 DNA: TGCGCCAGCAGCCGGGTCGTTGGTGGGGCCAATGGCTACACCTTC; CDR3 protein: CASSRVVGGANGYTF
J gene: TRBJ2-3; clone size: .; V gene: TRBV9; D gene: .; CDR3 DNA: TGTGCCAGCAGCGTATCTTTTTTAGCAGCAGATACGCAGTATTTT; CDR3 protein: CASSVSFLAADTQYF
J gene: TRBJ2-3; clone size: .; V gene: TRBV10-2; D gene: TRBD1; CDR3 DNA: TGCGCCAGCAGTGAACAGGGGACAGCGAATACGCAGTATTTT; CDR3 protein: CASSEQGTANTQYF
J gene: TRBJ1-3; clone size: .; V gene: TRBV6-5; D gene: .; CDR3 DNA: TGTGCCATCCAATCAGGTTTCGGCCCTGGAAACACCATATATTTT; CDR3 protein: CAIQSGFGPGNTIYF
J gene: TRBJ2-1; clone size: once; V gene: TRBV4-1; D gene: TRBD1; CDR3 DNA: TGCGCCAGCAGCCAAGAAACGCTGGACAGGCCGTTCTTC; CDR3 protein: CASSQETLDRPFF
J gene: TRBJ2-1; clone size: .; V gene: TRBV19; D gene: TRBD2; CDR3 DNA: TGTGCCAGTACCCAAAGCGAGCGGGGCCCAGGGAAGCAGTTCTTC; CDR3 protein: CASTQSERGPGKQFF
J gene: TRBJ2-7; clone size: once; V gene: TRBV15; D gene: .; CDR3 DNA: TGTGCCACCAGCGTCAGGGGAGGGAACTACGAGCAGTACTTC; CDR3 protein: CATSVRGGNYEQYF
J gene: TRBJ2-7; clone size: few; V gene: TRBV9; D gene: TRBD2; CDR3 DNA: TGTGCCAGCAGCGCTCTAGCGGGGGCCTACGAGCAGTACTTC; CDR3 protein: CASSALAGAYEQYF
J gene: TRBJ1-2; clone size: once; V gene: TRBV19; D gene: TRBD1; CDR3 DNA: TGTGCCAGTAGTCCGGACAGGGCCTATGGCTACACCTTC; CDR3 protein: CASSPDRAYGYTF
J gene: TRBJ1-6; clone size: .; V gene: TRBV5-1; D gene: .; CDR3 DNA: TGCGCCAGCAGCTTGTCGGGAGGGGTCTATTCACCCCTCCACTTT; CDR3 protein: CASSLSGGVYSPLHF
J gene: TRBJ2-1; clone size: .; V gene: TRBV6-2/TRBV6-3; D gene: TRBD2; CDR3 DNA: TGTGCCAGCAGTTACCACACCCTCGGGACTAGCGGGAACGTAGATGAGCAGTTCTTC; CDR3 protein: CASSYHTLGTSGNVDEQFF
J gene: TRBJ2-3; clone size: .; V gene: TRBV9; D gene: TRBD1; CDR3 DNA: TGTGCCAGTGGACAGGGGAGGGGCACAGATACGCAGTATTTT; CDR3 protein: CASGQGRGTDTQYF
J gene: TRBJ1-1; clone size: .; V gene: TRBV4-3; D gene: TRBD1; CDR3 DNA: TGCGCCAGCAGCTCTCAGACAGGGTCGGGTGAAGCTTTCTTT; CDR3 protein: CASSSQTGSGEAFF
J gene: TRBJ1-2; clone size: .; V gene: TRBV2; D gene: .; CDR3 DNA: TGTGCCAGCACCGTTCCCAATGGAGTAAGTGGCTACACCTTC; CDR3 protein: CASTVPNGVSGYTF